One T cell receptor beta chain is described in this entry. This record comes from a study of cytomegalovirus exposure and HLA in healthy donors. The V gene end was trimmed by 7 bases and the J gene end by 8 bases; junction bases not matched to a gene: 5. This CDR3 contains 13 residues. Germline V gives CDR1 SNHLY, CDR2 FYNNEI. PCR amplification relied on 60 Vbeta primers (plus 13 Jbeta primers). Assay used: immunoSEQ multiplex PCR; TCRdb lists only in-frame clones, some missing. The sample contains some 180,000 clones, roughly a tenth of which appear only once. The chain is built from TRBV2 and TRBJ1-4; the match to TRBD1 covers 9 bases. Input material: PBMCs. This receptor was obtained from a woman between 25 and 40 years old in good health and CMV-seropositive. The CDR3 sequence: CASTGQGFEKLFF. In nucleotides, the CDR3 is TGTGCCAGCACCGGACAGGGGTTCGAAAAACTGTTTTTT.